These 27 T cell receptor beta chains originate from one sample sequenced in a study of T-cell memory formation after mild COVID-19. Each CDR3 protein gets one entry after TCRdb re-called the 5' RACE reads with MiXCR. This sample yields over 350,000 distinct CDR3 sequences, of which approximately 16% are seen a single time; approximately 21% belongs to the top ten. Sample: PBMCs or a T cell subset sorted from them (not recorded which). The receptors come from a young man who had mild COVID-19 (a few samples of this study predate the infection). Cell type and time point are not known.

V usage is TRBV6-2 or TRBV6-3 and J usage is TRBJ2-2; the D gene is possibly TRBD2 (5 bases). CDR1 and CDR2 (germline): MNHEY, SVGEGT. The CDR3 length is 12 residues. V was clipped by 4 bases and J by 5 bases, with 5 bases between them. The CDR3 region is CASSWETGELFF. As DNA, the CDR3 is TGTGCCAGCAGTTGGGAGACCGGGGAGCTGTTTTTT.

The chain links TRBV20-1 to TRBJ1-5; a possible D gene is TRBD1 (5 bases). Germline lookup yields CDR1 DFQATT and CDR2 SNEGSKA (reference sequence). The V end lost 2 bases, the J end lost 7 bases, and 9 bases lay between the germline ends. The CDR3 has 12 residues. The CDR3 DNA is TGCAGTGCTAGAAGGGGTGGGCAGCCCCAGCATTTT. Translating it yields CSARRGGQPQHF.

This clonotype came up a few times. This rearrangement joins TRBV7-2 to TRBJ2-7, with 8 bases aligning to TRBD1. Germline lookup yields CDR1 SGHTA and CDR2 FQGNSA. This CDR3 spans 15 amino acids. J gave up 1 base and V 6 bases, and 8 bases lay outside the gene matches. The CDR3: CASRARTGRSYEQYF. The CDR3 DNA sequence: TGTGCCAGCAGGGCGAGGACAGGGAGGTCCTACGAGCAGTACTTC.

CDR3 loop: CASSLEDRGLHNEQFF. The CDR3 DNA reads TGTGCCAGCAGTTTAGAGGACAGGGGGCTACACAATGAGCAGTTCTTC. This chain joins TRBV12-3 or TRBV12-4 and TRBJ2-1, with TRBD1 matching over 11 bases. The CDR3 runs to 16 residues. J lost 5 bases, V lost 1 base, and 4 bases had no gene match.

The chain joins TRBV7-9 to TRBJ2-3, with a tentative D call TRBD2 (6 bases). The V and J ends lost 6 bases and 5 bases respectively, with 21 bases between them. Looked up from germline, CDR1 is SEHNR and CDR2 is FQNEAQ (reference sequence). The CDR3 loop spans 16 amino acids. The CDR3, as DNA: TGTGCCAGCAGTGCCCCTCCCGGGGGTCGGCAAGATACGCAGTATTTT. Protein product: CASSAPPGGRQDTQYF.

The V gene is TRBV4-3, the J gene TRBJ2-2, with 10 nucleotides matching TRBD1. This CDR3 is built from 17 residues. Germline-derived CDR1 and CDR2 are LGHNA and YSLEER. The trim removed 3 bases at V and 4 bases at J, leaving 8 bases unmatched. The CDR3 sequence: CASSQEGQGTFTGELFF. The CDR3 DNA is TGCGCCAGCAGCCAGGAGGGACAGGGGACGTTCACCGGGGAGCTGTTTTTT.

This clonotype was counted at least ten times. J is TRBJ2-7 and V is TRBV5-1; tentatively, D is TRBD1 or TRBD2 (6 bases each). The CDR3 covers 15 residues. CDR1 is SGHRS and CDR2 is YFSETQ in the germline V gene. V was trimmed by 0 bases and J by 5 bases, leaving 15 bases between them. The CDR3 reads CASSLAGGPLNEQYV. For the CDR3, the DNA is TGCGCCAGCAGCTTGGCCGGGGGCCCACTGAACGAGCAGTACGTC.

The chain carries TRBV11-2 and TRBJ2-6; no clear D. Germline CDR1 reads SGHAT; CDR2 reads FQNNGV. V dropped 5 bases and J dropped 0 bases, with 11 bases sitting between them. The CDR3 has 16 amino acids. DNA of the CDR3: TGTGCCAGCAGCCCCGGTAAACTCTCTGGGGCCAACGTCCTGACTTTC. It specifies CASSPGKLSGANVLTF.

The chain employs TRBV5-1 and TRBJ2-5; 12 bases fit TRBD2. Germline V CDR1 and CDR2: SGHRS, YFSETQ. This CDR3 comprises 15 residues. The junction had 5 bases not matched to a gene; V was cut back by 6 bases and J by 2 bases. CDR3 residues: CASTRLAGVQETQYF. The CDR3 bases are TGCGCCAGCACCAGACTAGCGGGGGTACAAGAGACCCAGTACTTC.

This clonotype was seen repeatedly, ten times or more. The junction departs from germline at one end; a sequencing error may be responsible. This CDR3 is CASRLAGQGHEQFF. In DNA form, the CDR3 reads TGTGCCAGCAGATTAGCGGGTCAGGGTCATGAGCAGTTCTTC. The gene calls are TRBV12-3 or TRBV12-4 and TRBJ2-1; 7 bases map to TRBD2. The CDR3 extends over 14 amino acids.

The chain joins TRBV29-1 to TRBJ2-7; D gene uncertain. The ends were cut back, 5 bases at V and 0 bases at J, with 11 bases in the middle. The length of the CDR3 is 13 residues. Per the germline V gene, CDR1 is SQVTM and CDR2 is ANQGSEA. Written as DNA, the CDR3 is TGCAGCGTTCGGACGATGGGCTCCTACGAGCAGTACGTC. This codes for CSVRTMGSYEQYV.

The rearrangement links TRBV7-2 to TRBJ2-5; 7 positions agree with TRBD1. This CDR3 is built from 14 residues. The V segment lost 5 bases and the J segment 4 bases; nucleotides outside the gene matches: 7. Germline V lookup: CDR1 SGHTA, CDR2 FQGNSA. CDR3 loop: CASSPSTGSETQYF. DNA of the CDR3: TGTGCCAGCAGCCCGTCGACAGGGTCAGAGACCCAGTACTTC.

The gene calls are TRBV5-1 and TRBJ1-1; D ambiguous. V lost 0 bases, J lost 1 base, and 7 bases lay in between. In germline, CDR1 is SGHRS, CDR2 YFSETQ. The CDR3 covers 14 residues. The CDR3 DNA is TGCGCCAGCAGCTTGGCCCCGGGGAACACTGAAGCTTTCTTT. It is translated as CASSLAPGNTEAFF.

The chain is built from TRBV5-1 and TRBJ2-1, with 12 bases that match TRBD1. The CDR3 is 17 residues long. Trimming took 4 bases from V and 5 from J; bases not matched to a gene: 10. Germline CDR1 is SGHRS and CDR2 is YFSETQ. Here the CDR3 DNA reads TGCGCCAGCAGCCGGGGACAGGGGGCAAGAAGTGACAATGAGCAGTTCTTC. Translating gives CASSRGQGARSDNEQFF.

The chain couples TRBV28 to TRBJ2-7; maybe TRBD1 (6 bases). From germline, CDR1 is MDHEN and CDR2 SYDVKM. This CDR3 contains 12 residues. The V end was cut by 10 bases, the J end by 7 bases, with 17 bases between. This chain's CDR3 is CATHRALGEQYV. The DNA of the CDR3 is TGTGCCACCCACAGGGCCCTGGGGGAGCAGTACGTC.

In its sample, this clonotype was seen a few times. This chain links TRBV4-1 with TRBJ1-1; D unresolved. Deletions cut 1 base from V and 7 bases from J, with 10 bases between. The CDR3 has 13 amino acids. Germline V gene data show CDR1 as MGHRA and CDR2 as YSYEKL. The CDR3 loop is CASSQAIISEAFF. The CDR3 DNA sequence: TGCGCCAGCAGCCAAGCGATAATCAGTGAAGCTTTCTTT.

This CDR3 is CSARSWGRTGELFF. The DNA of the CDR3 is TGCAGTGCTAGAAGTTGGGGGAGGACCGGGGAGCTGTTTTTT. The chain recombines TRBV20-1 with TRBJ2-2; tentatively, D is TRBD2 (6 bases). Trimming left V 2 bases short and J 5 bases short, with 12 bases between. Germline V CDR1 and CDR2: DFQATT, SNEGSKA (reference sequence). The CDR3 runs 14 residues.

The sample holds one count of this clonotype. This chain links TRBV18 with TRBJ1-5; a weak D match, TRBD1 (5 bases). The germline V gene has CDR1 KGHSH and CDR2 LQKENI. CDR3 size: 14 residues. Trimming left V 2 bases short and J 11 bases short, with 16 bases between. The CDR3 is CASSPTGRLSAQHF. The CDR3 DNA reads TGTGCCAGCTCACCAACAGGTCGGCTCTCGGCCCAGCATTTT.

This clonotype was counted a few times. CDR3 nucleotide sequence: TGTGCCAGCAGCACGTCGGACAGACGCAATCAGCCCCAGCATTTT. This translates into CASSTSDRRNQPQHF. The chain couples TRBV9 to TRBJ1-5; D may be TRBD1 (6 bases). Looked up from germline, CDR1 is SGDLS and CDR2 is YYNGEE. The CDR3 sequence is 15 residues long. V was cut by 4 bases and J by 2 bases, with 13 bases left in between.

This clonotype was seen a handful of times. CDR3 sequence reads: CASSPLARLNTEAFF. For the CDR3, the DNA is TGTGCCAGCTCACCATTAGCCAGGCTGAACACTGAAGCTTTCTTT. The chain recombines TRBV18 with TRBJ1-1; D uncertain. CDR1 is KGHSH, CDR2 LQKENI, per germline. The CDR3 has 15 amino acids. V was clipped by 2 bases and J by 0 bases, with 10 bases between them. Complete variable domain (other parts from reference TRBV18 and TRBJ1-1): NAGVMQNPRHLVRRRGQEARLRCSPMKGHSHVYWYRQLPEEGLKFMVYLQKENIIDESGMPKERFSAEFPKEGPSILRIQQVVRGDSAAYFCASSPLARLNTEAFFGQGTRLTVV.

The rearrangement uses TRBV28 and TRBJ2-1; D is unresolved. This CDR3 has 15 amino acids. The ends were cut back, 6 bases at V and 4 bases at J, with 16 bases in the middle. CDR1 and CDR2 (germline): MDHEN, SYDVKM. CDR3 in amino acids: CASSPVVFVYNEQFF. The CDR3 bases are TGTGCCAGCAGCCCGGTCGTCTTCGTTTACAATGAGCAGTTCTTC.

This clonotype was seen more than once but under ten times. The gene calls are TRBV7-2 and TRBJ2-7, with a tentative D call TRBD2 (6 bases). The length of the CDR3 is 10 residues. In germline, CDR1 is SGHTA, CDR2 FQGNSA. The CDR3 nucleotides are TGTGCCAGCAGCTCGGCGGGGAAGAACGTC. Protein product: CASSSAGKNV.

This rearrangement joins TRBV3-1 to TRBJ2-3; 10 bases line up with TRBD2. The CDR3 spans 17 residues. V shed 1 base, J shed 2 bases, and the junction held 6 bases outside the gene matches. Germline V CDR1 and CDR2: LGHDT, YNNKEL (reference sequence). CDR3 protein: CASSQVISGGATDTQYF. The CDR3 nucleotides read TGTGCCAGCAGCCAAGTTATCAGCGGGGGGGCCACAGATACGCAGTATTTT.

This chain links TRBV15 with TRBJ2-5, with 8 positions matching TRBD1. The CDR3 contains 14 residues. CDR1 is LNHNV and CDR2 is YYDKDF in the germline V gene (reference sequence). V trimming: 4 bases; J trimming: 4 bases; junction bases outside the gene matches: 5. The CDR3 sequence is CATSNVDRGETQYF. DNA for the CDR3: TGTGCCACCAGCAACGTTGACAGGGGAGAGACCCAGTACTTC.

The CDR3 protein is CASSPHKMELNTEAFF. CDR3 sequence (DNA): TGTGCCAGCTCACCCCATAAGATGGAACTGAACACTGAAGCTTTCTTT. The rearrangement joins TRBV18 to TRBJ1-1; D is uncertain. The germline CDR1 and CDR2 sequences are KGHSH and LQKENI. This CDR3 contains 16 residues. Trimming cost V 3 bases and J 0 bases, with 14 bases left between them.

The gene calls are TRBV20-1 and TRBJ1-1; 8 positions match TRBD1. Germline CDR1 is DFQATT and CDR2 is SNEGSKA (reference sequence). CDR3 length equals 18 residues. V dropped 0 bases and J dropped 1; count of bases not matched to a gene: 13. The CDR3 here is CSARDGVIRGQWNTEAFF. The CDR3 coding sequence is TGCAGTGCTAGAGATGGAGTTATCAGGGGGCAGTGGAACACTGAAGCTTTCTTT.

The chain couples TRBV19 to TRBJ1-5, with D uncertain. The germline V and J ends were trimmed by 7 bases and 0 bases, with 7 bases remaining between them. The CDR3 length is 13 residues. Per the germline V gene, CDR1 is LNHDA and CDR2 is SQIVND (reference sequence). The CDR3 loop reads CASTHYSNQPQHF. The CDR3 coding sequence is TGTGCCAGTACACATTATAGCAATCAGCCCCAGCATTTT. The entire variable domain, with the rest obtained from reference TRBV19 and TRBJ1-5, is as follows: DGGITQSPKYLFRKEGQNVTLSCEQNLNHDAMYWYRQDPGQGLRLIYYSQIVNDFQKGDIAEGYSVSREKKESFPLTVTSAQKNPTAFYLCASTHYSNQPQHFGDGTRLSIL.